The T cell receptor beta chain described here comes from a study of graft-versus-host responses after intestinal transplantation. General study results and limits: The authors found GvH clones in recipient marrow, some appearing first in ileum or blood.

Method: immunoSEQ multiplex PCR; TCRdb's copy keeps in-frame clones and lacks some. The data contain about 12,000 clones, 35% of them singletons. This clone ranks as medium-sized. Irradiated, violet-dye-labeled stimulators (roughly 200,000) were plated alongside roughly 200,000 CFSE-labeled responders. The CDR3 totals 14 residues. Germline V CDR1 and CDR2: SGDLS, YYNGEE. Trimming cost V 3 bases and J 5 bases; bases outside gene matches: 7. The genes are TRBV9 and TRBJ1-2; 7 bases are shared with TRBD1. This clonotype was sampled from a human patient who received an intestinal transplant. The starting material was alloreactive CD8+ T cells from a mixed lymphocyte reaction culture, obtained before intestinal transplant. Subset denoted: CFSE-low proliferating T cells sorted from approximately six-day pre-transplant mixed lymphocyte reaction (GvH or HvG direction). CDR3 sequence: CASSAGQDSYGYTF. DNA for the CDR3: TGTGCCAGCAGCGCCGGACAGGATTCTTATGGCTACACCTTC.